This TCR beta chain was sequenced for a study of blood T cells in healthy people across ages. Whole-study findings and limits: The donors' CMV status was not determined, possibly confounding changes in expanded clonotypes.

As regards this clonotype: Its antigen is currently unknown.

Using a J-beta primer mix together with a sample-barcoded 5' primer, a second PCR was run for roughly 7 to 12 cycles. The template-switch adaptor, which had 12 random nucleotides, put a tag on each cDNA molecule. A single record per CDR3 protein comes from TCRdb applying MiXCR to the 5' RACE reads. The sample consists of under 2 million distinct CDR3 sequences, 30% to 40% of them appearing once. V lost 5 bases to trimming and J lost 4 bases; unmatched junction nucleotides: 5. Looked up from germline, CDR1 is DFQATT and CDR2 is SNEGSKA (reference sequence). This CDR3 has 14 amino acids. The chain employs TRBV20-1 and TRBJ2-7, with TRBD2 identical over 13 bases. Sequencing was carried out using blood. The sequence came from a woman aged 25 to 39 in good health. The CDR3 loop is CSADGTSGTYEQYF. The CDR3 nucleotides read TGCAGTGCTGACGGGACTAGCGGGACTTACGAGCAGTACTTC.